This T cell receptor beta chain was sequenced for a study of CD8+ T cells in alopecia areata. Sequencing relied on a cDNA template that was reverse transcribed from extracted RNA. Measured with immunoSEQ multiplex PCR; TCRdb has only the in-frame clones, and not every one. This table has some 130,000 clones, 53% appearing once. Treatment reported: oral pan-JAK inhibitor, 5-10 mg twice daily. Note on this clone: Antigen: not known.

Broader study findings: A large proportion of expanded lesional clones were detected persisting in scalp and blood during tofacitinib.

The receptor was isolated from a human donor with alopecia areata. The sample here was CD4+ T cells sorted from blood, taken at week 4, from a patient treated with tofacitinib.

The CDR3 nucleotides read TGTGCCAGCAGTCAAGGACAGGGGCAAAGAGAAAAACTGTTTTTT. Encoded protein: CASSQGQGQREKLFF. V gene TRBV6-5 combines with J gene TRBJ1-4, with 9 positions matching TRBD1. The germline CDR1 and CDR2 sequences are MNHEY and SVGAGI. The CDR3 has 15 residues. V gave up 5 bases and J gave up 8 bases; unmatched junction bases: 9.